The 7 T cell receptor beta chains below were found in one sample sequenced in a study of radiotherapy plus CTLA-4 blockade in lung cancer (dated by TCRdb to between 2018 and 2020). The library was produced with the immunoSEQ multiplex PCR assay. TCRdb provides this immuneACCESS table in a form limited to in-frame rearrangements. Some clones are lacking; in checked studies, under half of them reflect an unresolved V gene, and why the rest are absent is not known. For this sample the table gives tens of thousands of clones, of which 77% were detected only once. About 2.2% of the sample is taken by the ten largest. The sample consisted of peripheral blood, taken from a patient treated with radiotherapy plus ipilimumab. These receptors were collected from a human donor with non-small cell lung cancer whose response to radiotherapy plus ipilimumab could not be evaluated.

This clone has a single count. V gene TRBV7-6 combines with J gene TRBJ2-7; the match to TRBD2 covers 8 bases. Germline V gene sequence: CDR1 SGHVS, CDR2 FNYEAQ. The V and J ends lost 2 bases and 3 bases, in that order; junction bases with no gene match: 6. CDR3 length: 15 amino acids. The CDR3 spells CASSLREGYFYEQYF. The CDR3 DNA reads as TGTGCCAGCAGCTTACGGGAGGGATATTTCTACGAGCAGTACTTC.

The rearrangement links TRBV5-1 to TRBJ1-1; 8 bases are shared with TRBD1. Losses at the gene ends were 3 bases for V and 6 bases for J; bases not matched to a gene: 16. The germline CDR1 and CDR2 sequences are SGHRS and YFSETQ. CDR3 length equals 17 residues. CDR3 in DNA: TGCGCCAGCAGCTCACAGGGGGGGGTAGAGGTGATCGCTGAAGCTTTCTTT. This gives the protein CASSSQGGVEVIAEAFF.

The chain has TRBV29-1 and TRBJ1-2; 7 bases line up with TRBD1. J was trimmed by 7 bases and V by 0 bases; bases with no gene match: 5. Germline values: CDR1 SQVTM, CDR2 ANQGSEA. The CDR3 sequence is 13 residues long. CDR3 DNA: TGCAGCGTTGAAGATCCCGGGACAGTTGGCTACACCTTC. It translates to CSVEDPGTVGYTF.

The chain has TRBV30 and TRBJ1-2; D unclear. CDR3 length: 11 residues. Germline loops: CDR1 GTSNPN, CDR2 SVGIG (reference sequence). Trimming removed 5 bases from V and 14 bases from J, with 18 bases in between. In DNA form, the CDR3 reads TGTGCCTGGGGCCGCGACCGCCGGGGTACCTTC. Amino acids: CAWGRDRRGTF.

DNA for the CDR3: TGCGCCAGCAGCTTGGAGACTAGCGGTTCCACCGGGGAGCTGTTTTTT. Protein sequence: CASSLETSGSTGELFF. The chain links TRBV5-1 to TRBJ2-2; 9 bases align to TRBD2. CDR1 and CDR2 from the germline V gene are SGHRS and YFSETQ. The CDR3 extends over 16 amino acids. The trim removed 0 bases at V and 4 bases at J, leaving 4 bases unmatched.

This chain connects TRBV30 to TRBJ1-3; possible D gene TRBD1, 6 bases. V shed 2 bases and J shed 1 base, with 9 bases lying between them. The CDR3 sequence is 14 residues long. Per germline, CDR1 GTSNPN and CDR2 SVGIG (reference sequence). The CDR3 DNA is TGTGCCTGGAGTAGGACAGTTTCTGGAAACACCATATATTTT. Its translation is CAWSRTVSGNTIYF.

The chain has TRBV29-1 and TRBJ1-2; TRBD1 matches at 7 bases. The CDR3 covers 13 residues. Trimming cost V 4 bases and J 1 base; bases outside gene matches: 3. Per germline, CDR1 SQVTM and CDR2 ANQGSEA. This CDR3 reads CSVGRGINYGYTF. The CDR3 DNA reads TGCAGCGTTGGCAGGGGGATTAACTATGGCTACACCTTC. Drawing the rest from reference TRBV29-1 and TRBJ1-2, the complete variable domain is SAVISQKPSRDICQRGTSLTIQCQVDSQVTMMFWYRQQPGQSLTLIATANQGSEATYESGFVIDKFPISRPNLTFSTLTVSNMSPEDSSIYLCSVGRGINYGYTFGSGTRLTVV.